The 3 T cell receptor beta chains given below trace back to one sample, sequenced in a study of CD8 T cells in ankylosing spondylitis. TCRdb processed the 5' RACE reads anew with MiXCR; each CDR3 protein has one entry. The profile covers 30,000 to 45,000 distinct CDR3 sequences, with 9.5% to 12% appearing a single time and 20% to 25% taken by the ten largest. Source material: synovial fluid, either unsorted or a sorted T cell fraction (not recorded which). These receptors all come from a male donor with ankylosing spondylitis.

This clonotype has just a few counts. V is TRBV18 and J is TRBJ2-3; tentative D call: TRBD2 (6 bases). V was trimmed by 8 bases and J by 3 bases, leaving 18 bases between them. Germline V lookup: CDR1 KGHSH, CDR2 LQKENI. The CDR3 runs to 15 residues. CDR3 in amino acids: CASTLTRRGTDTQYF. DNA for the CDR3: TGTGCCAGCACCCTGACGAGGAGGGGAACAGATACGCAGTATTTT.

This clonotype turned up a few times. The chain carries TRBV29-1 and TRBJ2-7; 10 nucleotides align to TRBD2. The CDR3 sequence is 15 residues long. CDR1 and CDR2 from the germline V gene are SQVTM and ANQGSEA. The junction had 9 bases not matched to a gene; V was cut back by 5 bases and J by 2 bases. The DNA for the CDR3 is TGCAGCGTTACCCCTAGCGGGAGTATCCCCTACGAGCAGTACTTC. It is translated as CSVTPSGSIPYEQYF.

This clonotype came up a few times. This chain links TRBV28 with TRBJ2-7; 10 bases are shared with TRBD1. V gave up 8 bases and J gave up 3 bases; unmatched junction bases: 4. CDR3 size: 13 residues. Germline V gene sequence: CDR1 MDHEN, CDR2 SYDVKM. CDR3: CASSRDRGYEQYF. CDR3 nucleotides: TGTGCCAGCTCCCGGGACAGGGGCTACGAGCAGTACTTC. The whole variable domain, remainder taken from reference TRBV28 and TRBJ2-7, is DVKVTQSSRYLVKRTGEKVFLECVQDMDHENMFWYRQDPGLGLRLIYFSYDVKMKEKGDIPEGYSVSREKKERFSLILESASTNQTSMYLCASSRDRGYEQYFGPGTRLTVT.